The clone carrying this T cell receptor beta chain was picked up a small number of times. What it binds is unknown. The CDR3 consists of 14 residues. The V and J ends lost 3 bases and 13 bases, in that order; junction bases with no gene match: 10. Germline V gives CDR1 SNHLY, CDR2 FYNNEI. These data originate in a study of cytomegalovirus exposure and HLA in healthy donors. Study-level results: An observed cluster of highly shared sequence variants was recorded as a likely sequencing artifact. Previously analyzed data showed that most TCR beta V segments were productive at a frequency of about 87% or about 30%.

Nominally healthy donors were sampled, though unrecorded immune exposures were likely. Primers: 60 Vbeta forward and 13 Jbeta reverse. TCRdb's table, derived via immunoSEQ multiplex PCR, lists solely in-frame clones and lacks some. The sample records 100,000 to 150,000 clones, about 10% being singletons. J is TRBJ2-1 and V is TRBV2; 9 bases are a match to TRBD2. The TCR originated in a woman aged 18 to 35 in good health and CMV-seropositive. Input material: PBMCs. The CDR3 sequence is CASSDRGTSFIQFF. CDR3 bases: TGTGCCAGCAGTGATCGCGGGACTAGCTTTATTCAGTTCTTC.